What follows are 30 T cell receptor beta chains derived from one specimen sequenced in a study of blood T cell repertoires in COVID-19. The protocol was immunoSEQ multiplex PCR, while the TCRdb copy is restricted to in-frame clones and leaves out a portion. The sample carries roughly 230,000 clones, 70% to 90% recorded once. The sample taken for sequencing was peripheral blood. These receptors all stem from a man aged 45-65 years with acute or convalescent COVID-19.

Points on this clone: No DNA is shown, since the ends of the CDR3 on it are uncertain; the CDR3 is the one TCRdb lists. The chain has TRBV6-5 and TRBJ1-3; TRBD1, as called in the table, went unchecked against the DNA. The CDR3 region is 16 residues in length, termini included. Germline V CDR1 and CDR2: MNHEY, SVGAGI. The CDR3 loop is CASSSSTGASGNTIYF.

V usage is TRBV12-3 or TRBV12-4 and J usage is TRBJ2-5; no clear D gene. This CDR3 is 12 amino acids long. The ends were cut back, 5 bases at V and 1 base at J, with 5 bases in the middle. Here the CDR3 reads CASSLSQETQYF. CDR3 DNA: TGTGCCAGCAGTCTTAGCCAAGAGACCCAGTACTTC.

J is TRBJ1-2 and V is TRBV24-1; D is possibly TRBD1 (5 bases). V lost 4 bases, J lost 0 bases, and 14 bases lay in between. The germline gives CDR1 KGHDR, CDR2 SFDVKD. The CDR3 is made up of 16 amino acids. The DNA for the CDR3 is TGTGCCACCAGTGACCGCGGGGCAGGCCCTAACTATGGCTACACCTTC. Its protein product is CATSDRGAGPNYGYTF.

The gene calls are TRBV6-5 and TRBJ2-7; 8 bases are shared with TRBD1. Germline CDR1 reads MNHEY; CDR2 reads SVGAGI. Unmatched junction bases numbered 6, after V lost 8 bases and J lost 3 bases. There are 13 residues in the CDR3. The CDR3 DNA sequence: TGTGCCAGCGGCAGGGGGCCCATCTACGAGCAGTACTTC. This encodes CASGRGPIYEQYF.

The CDR3 DNA follows: TGTGCCAGCTCACCCGCGACAGGCCTGAACACTGAAGCTTTCTTT. It codes for CASSPATGLNTEAFF. The genes are TRBV18 and TRBJ1-1; perhaps TRBD1 as D (6 bases). The CDR3 extends over 15 amino acids. CDR1 and CDR2 (germline): KGHSH, LQKENI. Trimming stripped 3 bases from V and 0 bases from J, with 11 bases between.

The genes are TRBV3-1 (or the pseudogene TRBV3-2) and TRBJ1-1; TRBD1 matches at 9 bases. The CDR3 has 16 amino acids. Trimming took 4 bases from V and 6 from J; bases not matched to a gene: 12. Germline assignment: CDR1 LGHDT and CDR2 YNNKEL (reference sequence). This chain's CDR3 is CASSPRRRTGVSEAFF. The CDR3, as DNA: TGTGCCAGCAGCCCCCGACGCAGGACAGGGGTCTCTGAAGCTTTCTTT.

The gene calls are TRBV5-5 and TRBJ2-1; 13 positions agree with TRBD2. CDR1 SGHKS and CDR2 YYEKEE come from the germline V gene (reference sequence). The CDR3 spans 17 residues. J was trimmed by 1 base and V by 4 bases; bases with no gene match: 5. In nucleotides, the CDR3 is TGTGCCAGCAGCCTGGGGACTAGCGGGATTTCCTACAATGAGCAGTTCTTC. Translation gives CASSLGTSGISYNEQFF.

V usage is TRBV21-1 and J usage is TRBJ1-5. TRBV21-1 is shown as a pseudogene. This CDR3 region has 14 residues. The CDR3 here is CASSKEEKDQPQHF. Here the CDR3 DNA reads TGTGCCAGCAGCAAAGAGGAGAAAGATCAGCCCCAGCATTTT.

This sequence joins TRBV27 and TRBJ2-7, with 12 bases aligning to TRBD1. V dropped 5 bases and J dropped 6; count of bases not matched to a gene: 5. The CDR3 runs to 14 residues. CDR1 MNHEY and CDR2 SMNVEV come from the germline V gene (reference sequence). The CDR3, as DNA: TGTGCCAGCAGTCCGAGGGACAGGGGGCGCGAGCAGTACTTC. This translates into CASSPRDRGREQYF.

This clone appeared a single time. CDR3 amino acids: CAWDRNTEAFF. Here the CDR3 DNA reads TGTGCCTGGGACAGGAACACTGAAGCTTTCTTT. The chain employs TRBV30 and TRBJ1-1; a possible D gene is TRBD1 (5 bases). Germline CDR1 is GTSNPN and CDR2 is SVGIG (reference sequence). V was trimmed by 5 bases and J by 1 base, leaving 5 bases between them. The CDR3 is 11 amino acids.

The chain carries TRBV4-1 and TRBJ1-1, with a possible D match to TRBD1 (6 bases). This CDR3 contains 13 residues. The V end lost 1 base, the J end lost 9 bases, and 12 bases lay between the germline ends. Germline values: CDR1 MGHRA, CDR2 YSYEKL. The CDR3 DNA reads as TGCGCCAGCAGCCAAGGATGGACAGACCAAGCTTTCTTT. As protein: CASSQGWTDQAFF.

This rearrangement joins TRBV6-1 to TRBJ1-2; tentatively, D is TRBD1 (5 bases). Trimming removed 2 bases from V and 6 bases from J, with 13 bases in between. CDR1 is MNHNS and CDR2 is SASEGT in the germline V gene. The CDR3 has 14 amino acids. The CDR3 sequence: CASSEFGAGDGYTF. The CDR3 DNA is TGTGCCAGCAGTGAATTCGGGGCGGGGGATGGCTACACCTTC.

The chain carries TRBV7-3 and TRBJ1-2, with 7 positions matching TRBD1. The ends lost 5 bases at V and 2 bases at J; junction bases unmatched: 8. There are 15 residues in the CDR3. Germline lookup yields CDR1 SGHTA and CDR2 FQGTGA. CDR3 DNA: TGTGCCAGCAGCCTTAACAGGGGAGGCAACTATGGCTACACCTTC. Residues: CASSLNRGGNYGYTF.

Here the CDR3 reads CATRWGGYTF. The DNA of the CDR3 is TGTGCCACCCGTTGGGGCGGCTACACCTTC. The genes are TRBV12-3 or TRBV12-4 and TRBJ1-2, with a tentative D call TRBD1 (5 bases). Deletions cut 10 bases from V and 8 bases from J, with 11 bases between. The length of the CDR3 is 10 residues.

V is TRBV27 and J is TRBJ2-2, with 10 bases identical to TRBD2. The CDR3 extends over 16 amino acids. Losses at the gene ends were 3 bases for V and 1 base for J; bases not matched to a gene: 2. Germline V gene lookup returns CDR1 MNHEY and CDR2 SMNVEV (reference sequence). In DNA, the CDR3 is TGTGCCAGCAGTTTCAGGACTAGCGGGAACACCGGGGAGCTGTTTTTT. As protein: CASSFRTSGNTGELFF.

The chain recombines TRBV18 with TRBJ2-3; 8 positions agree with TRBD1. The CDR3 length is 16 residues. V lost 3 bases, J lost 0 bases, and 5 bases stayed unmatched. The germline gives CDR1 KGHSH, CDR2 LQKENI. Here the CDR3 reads CASSPLQGESTDTQYF. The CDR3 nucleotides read TGTGCCAGCTCACCGCTACAGGGGGAGAGCACAGATACGCAGTATTTT.

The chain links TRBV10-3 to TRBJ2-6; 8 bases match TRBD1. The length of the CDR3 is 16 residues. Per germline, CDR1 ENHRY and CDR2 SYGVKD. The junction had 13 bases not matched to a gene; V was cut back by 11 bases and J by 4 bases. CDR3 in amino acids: CAAADRVTAGANVLTF. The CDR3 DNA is TGTGCCGCCGCGGACAGGGTGACCGCGGGGGCCAACGTCCTGACTTTC.

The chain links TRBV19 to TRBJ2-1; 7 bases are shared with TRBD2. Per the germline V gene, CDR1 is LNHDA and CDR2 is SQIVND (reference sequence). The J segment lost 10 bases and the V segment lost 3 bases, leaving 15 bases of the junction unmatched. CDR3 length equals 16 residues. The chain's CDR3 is CASSILWGRVANEQFF. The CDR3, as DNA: TGTGCCAGTAGTATCCTGTGGGGGAGGGTGGCTAACGAGCAGTTCTTC.

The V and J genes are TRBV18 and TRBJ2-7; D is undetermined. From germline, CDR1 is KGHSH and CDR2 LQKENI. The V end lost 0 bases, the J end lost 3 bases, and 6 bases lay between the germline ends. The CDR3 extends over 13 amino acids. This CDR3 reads CASSPPASYEQYF. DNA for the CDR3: TGTGCCAGCTCACCACCGGCCAGCTACGAGCAGTACTTC.

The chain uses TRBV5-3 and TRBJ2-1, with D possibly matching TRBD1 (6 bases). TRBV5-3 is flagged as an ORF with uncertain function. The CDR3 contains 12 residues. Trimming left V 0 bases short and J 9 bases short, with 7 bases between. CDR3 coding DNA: TGTGCCAGAAGCTTGGTAGGGGGTGAGCAGTTCTTC. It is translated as CARSLVGGEQFF.

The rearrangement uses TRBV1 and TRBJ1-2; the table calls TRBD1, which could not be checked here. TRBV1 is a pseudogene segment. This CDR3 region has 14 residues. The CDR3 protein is CTSSPGQGIDGYTF. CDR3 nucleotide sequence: TGCACCAGCAGCCCCGGACAGGGTATAGATGGCTACACCTTC.

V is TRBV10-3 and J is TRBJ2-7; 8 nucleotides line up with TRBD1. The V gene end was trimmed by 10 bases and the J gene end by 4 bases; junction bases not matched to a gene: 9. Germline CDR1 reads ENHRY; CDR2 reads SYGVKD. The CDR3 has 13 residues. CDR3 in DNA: TGTGCCACCCAGCAGGGGGCTGATTACGAGCAGTACTTC. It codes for CATQQGADYEQYF.

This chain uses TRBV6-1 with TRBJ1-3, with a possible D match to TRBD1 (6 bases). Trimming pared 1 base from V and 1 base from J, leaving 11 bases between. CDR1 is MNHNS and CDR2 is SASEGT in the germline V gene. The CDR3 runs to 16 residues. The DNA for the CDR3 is TGTGCCAGCAGTGAAGGGATCGGGACATCTGGAAACACCATATATTTT. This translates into CASSEGIGTSGNTIYF.

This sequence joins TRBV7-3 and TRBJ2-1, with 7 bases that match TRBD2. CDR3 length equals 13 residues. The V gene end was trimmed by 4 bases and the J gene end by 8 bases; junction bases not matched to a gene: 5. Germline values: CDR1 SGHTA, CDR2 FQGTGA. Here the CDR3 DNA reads TGTGCCAGCAGCTCCCGGGGGGAGGATGAGCAGTTCTTC. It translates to CASSSRGEDEQFF.

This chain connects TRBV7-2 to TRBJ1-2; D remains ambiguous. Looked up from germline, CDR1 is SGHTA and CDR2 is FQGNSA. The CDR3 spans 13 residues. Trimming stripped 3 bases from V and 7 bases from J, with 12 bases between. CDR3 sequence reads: CASSFSRESGYTF. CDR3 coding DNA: TGTGCCAGCAGCTTTAGTAGGGAGAGTGGCTACACCTTC. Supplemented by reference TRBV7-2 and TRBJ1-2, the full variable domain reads GAGVSQSPSNKVTEKGKDVELRCDPISGHTALYWYRQSLGQGLEFLIYFQGNSAPDKSGLPSDRFSAERTGGSVSTLTIQRTQQEDSAVYLCASSFSRESGYTFGSGTRLTVV.

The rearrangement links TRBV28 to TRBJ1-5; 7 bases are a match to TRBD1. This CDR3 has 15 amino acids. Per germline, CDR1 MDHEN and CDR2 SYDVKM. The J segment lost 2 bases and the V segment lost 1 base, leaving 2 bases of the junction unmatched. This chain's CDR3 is CASSLSTGGNQPQHF. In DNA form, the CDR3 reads TGTGCCAGCAGTTTATCAACAGGGGGCAATCAGCCCCAGCATTTT.

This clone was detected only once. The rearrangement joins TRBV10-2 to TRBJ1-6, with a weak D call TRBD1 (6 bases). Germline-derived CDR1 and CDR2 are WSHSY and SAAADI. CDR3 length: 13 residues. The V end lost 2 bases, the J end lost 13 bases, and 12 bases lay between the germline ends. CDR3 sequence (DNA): TGCGCCAGCAGTGAGGACAGGTTGGGGCCCCTCCACTTT. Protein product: CASSEDRLGPLHF.

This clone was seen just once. The CDR3 DNA sequence: TGCGCCAGCAGCCAAGAGTGGGGGGCCTACGAGCAGTACTTC. Protein product: CASSQEWGAYEQYF. The rearrangement links TRBV4-1 to TRBJ2-7; TRBD2 is a possible D gene (6 bases). The germline gives CDR1 MGHRA, CDR2 YSYEKL. The CDR3 covers 14 residues. V was clipped by 0 bases and J by 2 bases, with 8 bases between them.

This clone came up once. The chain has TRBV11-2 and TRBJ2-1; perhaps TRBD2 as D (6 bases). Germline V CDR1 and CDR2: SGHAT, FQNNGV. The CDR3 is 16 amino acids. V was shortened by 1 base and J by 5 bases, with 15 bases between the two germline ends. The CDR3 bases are TGTGCCAGCAGCTTAGCGGAAGGTTGGGAGGACAATGAGCAGTTCTTC. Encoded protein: CASSLAEGWEDNEQFF. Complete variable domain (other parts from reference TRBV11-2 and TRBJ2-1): EAGVAQSPRYKIIEKRQSVAFWCNPISGHATLYWYQQILGQGPKLLIQFQNNGVVDDSQLPKDRFSAERLKGVDSTLKIQPAKLEDSAVYLCASSLAEGWEDNEQFFGPGTRLTVL.

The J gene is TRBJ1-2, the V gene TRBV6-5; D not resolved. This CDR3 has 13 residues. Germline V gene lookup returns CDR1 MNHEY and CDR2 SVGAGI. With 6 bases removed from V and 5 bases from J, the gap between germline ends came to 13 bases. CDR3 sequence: CASRETPAYGYTF. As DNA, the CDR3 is TGTGCCAGCAGAGAGACACCGGCATATGGCTACACCTTC.